What follows are 14 T cell receptor beta chains derived from one specimen sequenced in a study of cytomegalovirus exposure and HLA in healthy donors. The PCR ran on 60 Vbeta and 13 Jbeta primers. Clones were sequenced by immunoSEQ multiplex PCR, and TCRdb holds only the in-frame ones, with some missing. The sample has approximately 140,000 clones; just under 65% are singletons. Material for sequencing was PBMCs. The receptors were sampled from an older woman in good health and CMV-seropositive.

As to this clone: One junction end disagrees with the germline gene, perhaps due to a read error. J is TRBJ1-2 and V is TRBV6-5; TRBD1 agrees at 10 bases. CDR3 length: 14 amino acids. CDR1 and CDR2 from the germline V gene are MNHEY and SVGAGI. The CDR3 DNA reads as TGTGTCAGCAGTTACTCAGGACAGGGGGTTGGCTACACCTTC. This gives the protein CVSSYSGQGVGYTF.

This clone has just one count. The chain combines TRBV5-1 with TRBJ1-3; D gene ambiguous. V shed 0 bases and J shed 3 bases, with 7 bases lying between them. The CDR3 totals 14 residues. In germline, CDR1 is SGHRS, CDR2 YFSETQ. CDR3 in amino acids: CASSLAGYGNTIYF. CDR3 in DNA: TGCGCCAGCAGCTTGGCGGGTTATGGAAACACCATATATTTT.

The chain joins TRBV5-4 to TRBJ2-5, with 8 bases that match TRBD2. This CDR3 is 16 amino acids long. V was clipped by 4 bases and J by 3 bases; unmatched bases: 11. Germline loops: CDR1 SGHNT, CDR2 YYREEE (reference sequence). Here the CDR3 reads CASSPGGSGVKETQYF. As DNA, the CDR3 is TGTGCCAGCAGCCCCGGAGGTAGCGGGGTTAAAGAGACCCAGTACTTC.

This clone has more than one count but fewer than ten. This chain uses TRBV10-3 with TRBJ1-1; D is possibly TRBD1 (6 bases). This CDR3 comprises 14 residues. Germline CDR1 reads ENHRY; CDR2 reads SYGVKD. Trimming pared 3 bases from V and 0 bases from J, leaving 8 bases between. This CDR3 reads CAISETGMNTEAFF. The CDR3 bases are TGTGCCATCAGTGAAACAGGGATGAACACTGAAGCTTTCTTT.

This chain uses TRBV5-8 with TRBJ2-7; 7 nucleotides align to TRBD1. This CDR3 contains 13 residues. Germline assignment: CDR1 SGHTS and CDR2 YDEGEE. Trimming at V came to 2 bases and at J to 5 bases, leaving 4 bases not matched to a gene. This CDR3 is CASSFDRDDEQYF. CDR3 nucleotides: TGTGCCAGCAGCTTTGACAGGGACGACGAGCAGTACTTC.

The chain links TRBV6-1 to TRBJ2-7; 7 positions match TRBD1. This CDR3 has 15 amino acids. Germline V gives CDR1 MNHNS, CDR2 SASEGT. The V segment lost 6 bases and the J segment 3 bases; nucleotides outside the gene matches: 11. The CDR3 loop is CASRIEQGSNYEQYF. For the CDR3, the DNA is TGTGCCAGCAGAATAGAACAGGGGTCTAACTACGAGCAGTACTTC.

The chain uses TRBV6-4 and TRBJ2-2; 7 positions agree with TRBD2. This CDR3 region has 16 residues. CDR1 and CDR2 (germline): MRHNA, SNTAGT. The V segment lost 3 bases and the J segment 4 bases; nucleotides outside the gene matches: 8. The CDR3 reads CASSETAGDSTGELFF. As DNA, the CDR3 is TGTGCCAGCAGTGAAACGGCGGGAGACAGCACCGGGGAGCTGTTTTTT.

The rearrangement joins TRBV4-1 to TRBJ2-1; TRBD1 is a possible D gene (5 bases). The CDR3 runs 16 residues. Germline-derived CDR1 and CDR2 are MGHRA and YSYEKL. The V gene lost 5 bases and the J gene lost 0 bases, with 14 bases spanning the gap. For the CDR3, the DNA is TGCGCCAGCAGCAAAGTGGACATAATCTCCTACAATGAGCAGTTCTTC. Protein sequence: CASSKVDIISYNEQFF.

The chain carries TRBV4-1 and TRBJ2-5, with 9 bases aligning to TRBD2. With 2 bases clipped from V and 4 bases from J, the junction kept 8 bases outside the gene matches. Germline V gene sequence: CDR1 MGHRA, CDR2 YSYEKL. The CDR3 extends over 16 amino acids. CDR3 bases: TGCGCCAGCAGCCAAAGGTGGCGGGAGGGCCGAGAGACCCAGTACTTC. Encoded protein: CASSQRWREGRETQYF.

This clone has only a few counts. The J gene is TRBJ1-1, the V gene TRBV25-1, with D hard to call. CDR1 is MGHDK, CDR2 SYGVNS, per germline. Trimming cost V 7 bases and J 1 base, with 4 bases left between them. The CDR3 runs 11 residues. The CDR3, as DNA: TGTGCCAGCACTTCGAACACTGAAGCTTTCTTT. Amino acids: CASTSNTEAFF.

This chain links TRBV28 with TRBJ1-4; 8 nucleotides line up with TRBD1. The CDR3 loop spans 16 amino acids. V lost 4 bases, J lost 3 bases, and 7 bases stayed unmatched. Germline-derived CDR1 and CDR2 are MDHEN and SYDVKM. CDR3 nucleotides: TGTGCCAGCAGTTCATGGACAGGGACGGCTAATGAAAAACTGTTTTTT. Amino acid sequence: CASSSWTGTANEKLFF.

This clone was seen more than once but under ten times. The rearrangement uses TRBV6-1 and TRBJ2-7, with 11 bases identical to TRBD2. CDR1 and CDR2 from the germline V gene are MNHNS and SASEGT. Germline trimming cut 6 bases from V and 4 bases from J; bases unmatched to any gene: 8. This CDR3 is built from 15 residues. CDR3 loop: CASRATSGGTYEQYF. CDR3 in DNA: TGTGCCAGCAGGGCAACTAGCGGGGGAACTTACGAGCAGTACTTC.

The gene calls are TRBV27 and TRBJ2-7, with 10 bases matching TRBD2. The ends lost 5 bases at V and 2 bases at J; junction bases unmatched: 6. Germline V gene sequence: CDR1 MNHEY, CDR2 SMNVEV (reference sequence). This CDR3 is built from 15 residues. The CDR3: CASSPLLAGTYEQYF. DNA of the CDR3: TGTGCCAGCAGTCCACTACTAGCGGGAACCTACGAGCAGTACTTC.

This clone was counted a few times. CDR3 sequence (DNA): TGTGCCAGCAGCTTAGTTGCGGGAAAGGGGTACAATGAGCAGTTCTTC. Encoded protein: CASSLVAGKGYNEQFF. The gene calls are TRBV7-8 and TRBJ2-1, with D possibly being TRBD2 (6 bases). Germline V gene lookup returns CDR1 SGHVS and CDR2 FQNEAQ. The CDR3 contains 16 residues. Trimming shortened V by 1 base and J by 4 bases, and 14 bases separated the two germline ends. Combining the CDR3 with reference TRBV7-8 and TRBJ2-1 gives the whole variable domain GAGVSQSPRYKVAKRGQDVALRCDPISGHVSLFWYQQALGQGPEFLTYFQNEAQLDKSGLPSDRFFAERPEGSVSTLKIQRTQQEDSAVYLCASSLVAGKGYNEQFFGPGTRLTVL.